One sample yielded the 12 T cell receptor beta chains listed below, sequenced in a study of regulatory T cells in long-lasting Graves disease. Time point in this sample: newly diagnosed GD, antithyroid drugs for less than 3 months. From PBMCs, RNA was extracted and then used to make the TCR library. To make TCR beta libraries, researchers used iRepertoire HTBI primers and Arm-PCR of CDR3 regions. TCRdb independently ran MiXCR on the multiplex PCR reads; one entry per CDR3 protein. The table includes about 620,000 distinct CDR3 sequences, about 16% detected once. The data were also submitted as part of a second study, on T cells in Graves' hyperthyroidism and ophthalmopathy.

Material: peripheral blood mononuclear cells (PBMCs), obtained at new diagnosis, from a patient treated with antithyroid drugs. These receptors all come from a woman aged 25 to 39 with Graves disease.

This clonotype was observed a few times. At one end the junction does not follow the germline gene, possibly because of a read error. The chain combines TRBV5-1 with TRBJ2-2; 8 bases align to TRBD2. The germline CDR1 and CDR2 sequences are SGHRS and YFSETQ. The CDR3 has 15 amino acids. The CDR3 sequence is CASGKTSGNTGELFF. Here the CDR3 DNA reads TGTGCCAGCGGGAAAACTAGCGGGAACACCGGGGAGCTGTTTTTT.

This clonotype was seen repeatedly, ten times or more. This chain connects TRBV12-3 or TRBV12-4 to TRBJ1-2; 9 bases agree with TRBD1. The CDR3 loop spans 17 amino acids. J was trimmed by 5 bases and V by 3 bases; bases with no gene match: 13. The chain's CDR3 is CASSFRDRESFRYGYTF. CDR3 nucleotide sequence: TGTGCCAGCAGTTTTAGGGACAGGGAGTCCTTCCGGTATGGCTACACCTTC.

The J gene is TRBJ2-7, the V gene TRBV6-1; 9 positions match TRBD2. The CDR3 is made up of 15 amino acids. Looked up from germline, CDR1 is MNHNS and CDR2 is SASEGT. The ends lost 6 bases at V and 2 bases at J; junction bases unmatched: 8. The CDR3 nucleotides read TGTGCCAGCAGGCCCACCGGGACTAGCCCCTACGAGCAGTACTTC. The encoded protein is CASRPTGTSPYEQYF.

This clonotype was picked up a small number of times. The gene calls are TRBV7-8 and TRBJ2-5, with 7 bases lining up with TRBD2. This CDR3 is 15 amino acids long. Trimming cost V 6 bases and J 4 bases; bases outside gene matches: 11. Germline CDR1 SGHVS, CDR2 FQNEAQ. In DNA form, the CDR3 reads TGTGCCAGCAGACGTACTAGCGTAAGGGGAGAGACCCAGTACTTC. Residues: CASRRTSVRGETQYF.

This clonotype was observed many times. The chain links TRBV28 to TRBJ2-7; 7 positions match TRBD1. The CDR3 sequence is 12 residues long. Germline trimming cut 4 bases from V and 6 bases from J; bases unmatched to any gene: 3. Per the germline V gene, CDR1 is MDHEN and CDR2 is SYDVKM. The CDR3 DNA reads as TGTGCCAGCAGTTCTTCAGGGGGCGAGCAGTACTTC. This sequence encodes CASSSSGGEQYF.

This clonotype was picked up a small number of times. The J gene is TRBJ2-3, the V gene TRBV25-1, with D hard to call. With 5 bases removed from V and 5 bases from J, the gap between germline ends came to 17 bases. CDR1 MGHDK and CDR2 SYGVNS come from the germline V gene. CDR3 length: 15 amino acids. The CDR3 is CASSTRLVLGDTQYF. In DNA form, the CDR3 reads TGTGCCAGCAGTACACGACTCGTTCTCGGAGATACGCAGTATTTT.

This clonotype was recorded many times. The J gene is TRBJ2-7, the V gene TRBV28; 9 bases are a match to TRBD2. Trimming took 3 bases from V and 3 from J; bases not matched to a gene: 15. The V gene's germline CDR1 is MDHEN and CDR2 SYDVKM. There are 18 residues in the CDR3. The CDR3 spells CASSFGLAGSRGVYEQYF. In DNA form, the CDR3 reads TGTGCCAGCAGTTTCGGCCTAGCGGGGTCCCGGGGGGTCTACGAGCAGTACTTC. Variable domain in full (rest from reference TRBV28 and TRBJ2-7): DVKVTQSSRYLVKRTGEKVFLECVQDMDHENMFWYRQDPGLGLRLIYFSYDVKMKEKGDIPEGYSVSREKKERFSLILESASTNQTSMYLCASSFGLAGSRGVYEQYFGPGTRLTVT.

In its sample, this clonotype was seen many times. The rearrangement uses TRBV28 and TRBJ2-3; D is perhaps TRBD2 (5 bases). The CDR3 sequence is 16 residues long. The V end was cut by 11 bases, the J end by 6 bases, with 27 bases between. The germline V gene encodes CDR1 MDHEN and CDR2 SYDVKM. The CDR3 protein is CASHTGSGTQRDTQYF. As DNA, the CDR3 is TGTGCCTCACATACGGGAAGCGGAACCCAACGGGATACGCAGTATTTT.

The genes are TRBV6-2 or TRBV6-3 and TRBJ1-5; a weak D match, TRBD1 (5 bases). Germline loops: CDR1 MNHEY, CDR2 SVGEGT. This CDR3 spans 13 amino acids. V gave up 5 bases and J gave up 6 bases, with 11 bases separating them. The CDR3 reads CASSNGGGQPQHF. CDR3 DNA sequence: TGTGCCAGCAGTAATGGGGGGGGTCAGCCCCAGCATTTT.

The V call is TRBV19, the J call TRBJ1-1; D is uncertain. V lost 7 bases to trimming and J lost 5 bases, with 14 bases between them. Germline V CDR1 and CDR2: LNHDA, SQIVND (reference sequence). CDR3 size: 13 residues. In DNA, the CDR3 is TGTGCCAGTACCGGCCTCACGGGGACTGAAGCTTTCTTT. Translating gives CASTGLTGTEAFF. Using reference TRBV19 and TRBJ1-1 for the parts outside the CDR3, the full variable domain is DGGITQSPKYLFRKEGQNVTLSCEQNLNHDAMYWYRQDPGQGLRLIYYSQIVNDFQKGDIAEGYSVSREKKESFPLTVTSAQKNPTAFYLCASTGLTGTEAFFGQGTRLTVV.

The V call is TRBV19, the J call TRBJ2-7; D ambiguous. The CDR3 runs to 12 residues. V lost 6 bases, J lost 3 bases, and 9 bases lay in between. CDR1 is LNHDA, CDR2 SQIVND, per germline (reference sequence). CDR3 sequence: CASSPFGYEQYF. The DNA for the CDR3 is TGTGCCAGTAGCCCGTTCGGCTACGAGCAGTACTTC.

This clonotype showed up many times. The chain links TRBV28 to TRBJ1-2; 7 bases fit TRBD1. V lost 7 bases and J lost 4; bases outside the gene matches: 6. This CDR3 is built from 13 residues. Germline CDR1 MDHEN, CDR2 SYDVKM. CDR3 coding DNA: TGTGCCAGCATCGGAAGGGGGCTCTATGGCTACACCTTC. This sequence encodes CASIGRGLYGYTF.